The 22 T cell receptor beta chains presented below share a single source sample, sequenced in a study of shared clonotypes between healthy human individuals. TCRdb keeps only in-frame clones here, not all; method: immunoSEQ multiplex PCR. The table includes 550,000 to 800,000 clones, around two thirds detected once. Sequencing was done on a sample of memory CD4+ T cells sorted from blood. Subset indicated: CD45RA-negative fraction. The origin of the receptors is a young woman in good health.

The chain joins TRBV5-6 to TRBJ2-5; TRBD2 might be the D (5 bases). The CDR3 length is 14 residues. The germline V gene has CDR1 SGHDT and CDR2 YYEEEE. Trimming cost V 2 bases and J 2 bases, with 10 bases left between them. The DNA for the CDR3 is TGTGCCAGCAGCTTACTAGACGCGCAAGAGACCCAGTACTTC. It specifies CASSLLDAQETQYF.

The chain carries TRBV4-1 and TRBJ2-1, with 8 positions matching TRBD1. V lost 0 bases and J lost 8; bases outside the gene matches: 12. The CDR3 extends over 17 amino acids. Germline lookup yields CDR1 MGHRA and CDR2 YSYEKL. CDR3 coding DNA: TGCGCCAGCAGCCAAGATCTTAGGCAGGGGGCGAGGGATGAGCAGTTCTTC. Amino acids: CASSQDLRQGARDEQFF.

The CDR3 coding sequence is TGCGCCAGCAGTGAAAACTTTTACAATGAGCAGTTCTTC. This gives the protein CASSENFYNEQFF. The chain employs TRBV10-1 and TRBJ2-1; D not resolved. The CDR3 extends over 13 amino acids. V dropped 3 bases and J dropped 4 bases, with 7 bases sitting between them. CDR1 is WNHNN and CDR2 is SYGVQD in the germline V gene (reference sequence).

With respect to this clone: Within the sample, other DNA sequences also encode this same CDR3. This sequence joins TRBV5-1 and TRBJ2-3; TRBD1 agrees at 9 bases. V trimming: 0 bases; J trimming: 5 bases; junction bases outside the gene matches: 4. The germline CDR1 and CDR2 sequences are SGHRS and YFSETQ. The CDR3 is made up of 15 amino acids. CDR3 region: CASSLGDRDLDTQYF. The CDR3 nucleotides are TGCGCCAGCAGCTTGGGGGACAGGGATTTAGATACGCAGTATTTT.

This rearrangement joins TRBV6-1 to TRBJ2-7; 7 bases line up with TRBD1. The CDR3 is 16 residues long. Germline assignment: CDR1 MNHNS and CDR2 SASEGT. After removal of 6 bases from V and 4 bases from J, the junction contained 15 bases not matched to a gene. Here the CDR3 DNA reads TGTGCCAGCAGCGAAAGACAGGGATCGGACGAGTACGAGCAGTACTTC. Translation: CASSERQGSDEYEQYF.

The chain couples TRBV20-1 to TRBJ2-5, with no clear D. The CDR3 sequence is 11 residues long. V was pared by 6 bases and J by 2 bases, with 7 bases between. The germline gives CDR1 DFQATT, CDR2 SNEGSKA (reference sequence). CDR3 amino acids: CSAPLQETQYF. The CDR3 DNA sequence: TGCAGTGCCCCCCTGCAAGAGACCCAGTACTTC.

The gene calls are TRBV7-2 and TRBJ2-3, with 8 positions matching TRBD2. This CDR3 spans 16 amino acids. CDR1 SGHTA and CDR2 FQGNSA come from the germline V gene. The J segment lost 1 base and the V segment lost 5 bases, leaving 8 bases of the junction unmatched. CDR3 amino acids: CASSQGLGPGTDTQYF. The DNA for the CDR3 is TGTGCCAGCAGCCAGGGACTAGGTCCTGGCACAGATACGCAGTATTTT.

The rearrangement links TRBV4-2 to TRBJ1-4; D is unresolved. V was pared by 0 bases and J by 5 bases, with 7 bases between. The CDR3 sequence is 14 residues long. In germline, CDR1 is LGHNA, CDR2 YNFKEQ. CDR3 amino acids: CASSQDTENEKLFF. DNA of the CDR3: TGTGCCAGCAGCCAAGATACCGAGAATGAAAAACTGTTTTTT.

The genes are TRBV19 and TRBJ1-2; no reliable D call. The CDR3 is 13 residues long. Between the trimmed V and J ends, which lost 5 bases and 4 bases, there was a span of 11 bases. In germline, CDR1 is LNHDA, CDR2 SQIVND (reference sequence). CDR3 nucleotides: TGTGCCAGTAGTTCTGAAACGCGCTATGGCTACACCTTC. Protein product: CASSSETRYGYTF.

The rearrangement links TRBV9 to TRBJ2-3; 10 bases are a match to TRBD2. The V segment lost 4 bases and the J segment 0 bases; nucleotides outside the gene matches: 8. The germline V gene has CDR1 SGDLS and CDR2 YYNGEE. There are 17 residues in the CDR3. CDR3 nucleotides: TGTGCCAGCAGCCCAGAGGGACTAGCGACTAGCACAGATACGCAGTATTTT. This translates into CASSPEGLATSTDTQYF.

This clone has a count of ten or more. The rearrangement links TRBV13 to TRBJ1-3; no firm D call. Looked up from germline, CDR1 is PRHDT and CDR2 is FYEKMQ (reference sequence). V lost 5 bases to trimming and J lost 0 bases, with 17 bases between them. The CDR3 loop spans 17 amino acids. The CDR3 DNA follows: TGTGCCAGCAGCCATAGGACGGCTCGAGTCTCTGGAAACACCATATATTTT. Protein sequence: CASSHRTARVSGNTIYF.

This chain links TRBV18 with TRBJ2-1; TRBD2 matches 7 bases. CDR1 and CDR2 from the germline V gene are KGHSH and LQKENI. This CDR3 has 15 residues. V shed 3 bases, J shed 7 bases, and the junction held 9 bases outside the gene matches. For the CDR3, the DNA is TGTGCCAGCTCACCTCGGGGGGACCGAGGGAATGAGCAGTTCTTC. It encodes CASSPRGDRGNEQFF.

The chain is built from TRBV2 and TRBJ1-3; possible D gene TRBD1, 5 bases. Germline CDR1 is SNHLY and CDR2 is FYNNEI. This CDR3 region has 14 residues. The germline V and J ends were trimmed by 8 bases and 4 bases, with 15 bases remaining between them. The CDR3 DNA follows: TGTGCCAGCGGACTCGGGGGTGGAGGAAACACCATATATTTT. It is translated as CASGLGGGGNTIYF.

Details on this clone: An end of the junction does not agree with germline; a read error may underlie this. J is TRBJ2-7 and V is TRBV6-5; TRBD1 matches at 7 bases. CDR3 size: 16 residues. Germline V gives CDR1 MNHEY, CDR2 SVGAGI. CDR3 in amino acids: CAGSYSRGPGQSEQYF. In DNA, the CDR3 is TGTGCCGGCAGTTACTCGAGAGGGCCGGGACAGTCCGAGCAGTACTTC.

The rearrangement joins TRBV6-5 to TRBJ2-5; a weak D match, TRBD2 (6 bases). The length of the CDR3 is 14 residues. CDR1 is MNHEY and CDR2 is SVGAGI in the germline V gene. The V gene lost 0 bases and the J gene lost 5 bases, with 10 bases spanning the gap. DNA of the CDR3: TGTGCCAGCAGTTACTCCCGCCGGGGGGAGACCCAGTACTTC. It specifies CASSYSRRGETQYF.

The chain employs TRBV4-2 and TRBJ2-4; 7 nucleotides match TRBD2. V was pared by 1 base and J by 1 base, with 1 base of the junction left unmatched. CDR1 and CDR2 (germline): LGHNA, YNFKEQ. This CDR3 is built from 15 residues. The CDR3 protein is CASSQVGGAKNIQYF. CDR3 bases: TGTGCCAGCAGCCAAGTGGGAGGGGCCAAAAACATTCAGTACTTC.

The chain couples TRBV7-3 to TRBJ2-2, with 9 bases identical to TRBD2. The CDR3 is 18 residues long. Germline V lookup: CDR1 SGHTA, CDR2 FQGTGA. The V gene end was trimmed by 3 bases and the J gene end by 5 bases; junction bases not matched to a gene: 13. The DNA of the CDR3 is TGTGCCAGCAGCTTGCGCGGGGCTAGCGGGATTTATACCGGGGAGCTGTTTTTT. Translated: CASSLRGASGIYTGELFF.

This rearrangement joins TRBV7-9 to TRBJ2-1, with 11 nucleotides matching TRBD2. Germline loops: CDR1 SEHNR, CDR2 FQNEAQ (reference sequence). There are 17 residues in the CDR3. The V gene end was trimmed by 3 bases and the J gene end by 4 bases; junction bases not matched to a gene: 8. The CDR3 protein is CASSFPTSGTGYNEQFF. The CDR3 DNA reads as TGTGCCAGCAGCTTCCCGACTAGCGGGACTGGGTACAATGAGCAGTTCTTC.

About this clone itself: Other nucleotide sequences in the sample specify the same CDR3. CDR3 protein: CASSLGQGETQYF. The CDR3 region has the DNA TGTGCCAGCTCACTTGGGCAGGGAGAGACCCAGTACTTC. The V gene is TRBV18, the J gene TRBJ2-5; a possible D gene is TRBD1 (5 bases). CDR3 length: 13 residues. The V and J ends lost 4 bases and 4 bases respectively, with 10 bases between them. Germline V CDR1 and CDR2: KGHSH, LQKENI.

The chain recombines TRBV2 with TRBJ2-2; 7 bases map to TRBD1. The CDR3 spans 15 residues. The ends lost 4 bases at V and 6 bases at J; junction bases unmatched: 8. Germline V gene data show CDR1 as SNHLY and CDR2 as FYNNEI. CDR3 coding DNA: TGTGCCAGCAGTGTCATTGACAGGGTAGCCGGGGAGCTGTTTTTT. As protein: CASSVIDRVAGELFF.

The chain links TRBV7-9 to TRBJ1-4, with unresolved D. Germline-derived CDR1 and CDR2 are SEHNR and FQNEAQ (reference sequence). V was pared by 5 bases and J by 2 bases, with 15 bases between. This CDR3 comprises 16 residues. Written as DNA, the CDR3 is TGTGCCAGCAGCCCCCGAAAGACGGCCACTAATGAAAAACTGTTTTTT. Its translation is CASSPRKTATNEKLFF.

Remarks on this clone: Different DNA sequences within this sample yield the same CDR3. The chain recombines TRBV6-5 with TRBJ1-4; D is uncertain. The V end was cut by 3 bases, the J end by 8 bases, with 7 bases between. Germline V gene data show CDR1 as MNHEY and CDR2 as SVGAGI. This CDR3 contains 12 residues. DNA of the CDR3: TGTGCCAGCAGTTATTCGGGGGAAAAACTGTTTTTT. This translates into CASSYSGEKLFF.